The present entry profiles one T cell receptor beta chain with its context. Its target is not known. The data are from a study of CD8 T cells in ankylosing spondylitis. The germline CDR1 and CDR2 sequences are LNHNV and YYDKDF (reference sequence). After removal of 3 bases from V and 1 base from J, the junction contained 3 bases not matched to a gene. This CDR3 contains 15 residues. Whole-study results and caveats: Prior work had noted some motif variants in reactive arthritis blood and synovial fluid. Matched synovial fluid from ankylosing spondylitis patients was reported to be enriched for disease-linked clones.

Quantitative 5'-RACE was performed with molecular barcodes, and it yielded the TCR beta libraries. TCRdb re-called the 5' RACE reads with MiXCR, one entry per CDR3 protein. This sample yields 250,000 or so distinct CDR3 sequences, of which roughly 18% are seen a single time; roughly 34% belongs to the top ten. This TCR came from a male donor with ankylosing spondylitis or in good health (not recorded which). This chain connects TRBV15 to TRBJ2-3; 8 nucleotides align to TRBD1. Sequencing was carried out using blood, either unsorted or a sorted T cell fraction (not recorded which). The DNA of the CDR3 is TGTGCCACCAGCAGGAACAGGGGGGGCACAGATACGCAGTATTTT. Protein sequence: CATSRNRGGTDTQYF. Based on the CDR3 plus reference TRBV15 and TRBJ2-3, the full variable domain is DAMVIQNPRYQVTQFGKPVTLSCSQTLNHNVMYWYQQKSSQAPKLLFHYYDKDFNNEADTPDNFQSRRPNTSFCFLDIRSPGLGDTAMYLCATSRNRGGTDTQYFGPGTRLTVL.